The 4 T cell receptor beta chains in this list originate from one sample, sequenced in a study of CD8 T cells in Susac syndrome. After extraction with the RNeasy kit, 0.5 to 1 ug of the RNA was reverse transcribed using random hexamers. TCRdb passed the immunoSEQ multiplex PCR reads through MiXCR, listing each CDR3 protein once. The profile shows some 130,000 distinct CDR3 sequences, roughly 76% of them singletons. Sequencing was carried out using CD8+ T cells from PBMCs. The receptors originated from a human donor with multiple sclerosis.

This clonotype occurred once. This chain connects TRBV21-1 to TRBJ2-7. TRBV21-1 counts as a pseudogene. CDR3 size: 14 residues. This chain's CDR3 is CASSKTGNCYEQYV. The CDR3 region has the DNA TGTGCCAGCAGCAAAACGGGGAACTGCTACGAGCAGTACGTC.

V gene TRBV10-3 combines with J gene TRBJ2-3; TRBD2 aligns across 9 bases. Looked up from germline, CDR1 is ENHRY and CDR2 is SYGVKD. The CDR3 contains 15 residues. Unmatched junction bases numbered 7, after V lost 6 bases and J lost 3 bases. This CDR3 reads CAISPREGLTDTQYF. For the CDR3, the DNA is TGTGCCATCAGCCCGCGGGAGGGCTTGACAGATACGCAGTATTTT.

In this sample, this clonotype turned up a few times. The chain couples TRBV20-1 to TRBJ1-4, with 7 nucleotides matching TRBD1. The CDR3 has 15 residues. Germline V gives CDR1 DFQATT, CDR2 SNEGSKA (reference sequence). The ends lost 0 bases at V and 7 bases at J; junction bases unmatched: 8. The CDR3 nucleotides read TGCAGTGCTAGAGATCTCGACAGGGAGATTGAAAAACTGTTTTTT. This translates into CSARDLDREIEKLFF.

The CDR3 sequence: CASSYRSGQPQHF. CDR3 DNA: TGTGCCAGCAGTTACAGGTCCGGTCAGCCCCAGCATTTT. The J gene is TRBJ1-5, the V gene TRBV27, with D possibly being TRBD1 (5 bases). The CDR3 contains 13 residues. The germline V gene encodes CDR1 MNHEY and CDR2 SMNVEV (reference sequence). Trimming took 4 bases from V and 6 from J, leaving 10 bases between them.